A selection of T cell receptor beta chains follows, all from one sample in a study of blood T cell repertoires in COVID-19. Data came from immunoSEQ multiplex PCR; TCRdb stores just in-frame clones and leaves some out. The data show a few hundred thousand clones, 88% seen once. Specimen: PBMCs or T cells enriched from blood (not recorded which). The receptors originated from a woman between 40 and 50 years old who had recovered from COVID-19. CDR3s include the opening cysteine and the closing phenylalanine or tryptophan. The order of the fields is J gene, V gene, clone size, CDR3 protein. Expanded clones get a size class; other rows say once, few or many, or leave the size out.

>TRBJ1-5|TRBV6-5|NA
CASSYGQSHSNQPQHF
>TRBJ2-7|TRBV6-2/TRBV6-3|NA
CASSYEGVPYEQYF
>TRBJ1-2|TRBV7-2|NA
CASSVNTGQVSGYTF
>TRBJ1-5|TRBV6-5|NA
CASSPDRGVQPQHF
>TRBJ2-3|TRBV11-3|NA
CASSLTGWSTDTQYF
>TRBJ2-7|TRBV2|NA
CASSENREMSYEQYF
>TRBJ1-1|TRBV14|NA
CASSQSTGEAFF
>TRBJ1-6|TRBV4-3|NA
CASSQDSNSPLHF
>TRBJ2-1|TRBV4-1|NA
CASSQNSFYNEQFF
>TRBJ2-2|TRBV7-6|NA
CASSPIGTPSNTGELFF
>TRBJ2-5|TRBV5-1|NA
CASRLAELQETQYF
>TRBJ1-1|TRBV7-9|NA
CASTMDRVSPEAFF
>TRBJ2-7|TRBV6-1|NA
CASSESGPSYEQYF
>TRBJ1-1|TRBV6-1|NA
CASSEDGETEAFF
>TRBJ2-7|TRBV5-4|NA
CASSRANPSGSYEQYF
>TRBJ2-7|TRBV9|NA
CASSVGLAGVGYYEQYF
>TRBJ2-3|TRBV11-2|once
CASSFGGNSDTQYF
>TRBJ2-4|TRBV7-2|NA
CASSLAGAGVAKNIQYF
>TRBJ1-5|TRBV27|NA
CASSLGAGAGNQPQHF
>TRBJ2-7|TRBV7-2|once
CASSSGTSVDEQYF
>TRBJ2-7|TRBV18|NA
CASSPRGSVAGKYEQYF
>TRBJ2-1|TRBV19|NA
CASSISGSVYEQFF
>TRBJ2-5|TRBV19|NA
CASTDRGGETQYF
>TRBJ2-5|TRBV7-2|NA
CASSLDSKGRETQYF
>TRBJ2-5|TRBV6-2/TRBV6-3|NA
CASSYLVSGAQYF
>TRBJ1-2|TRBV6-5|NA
CASSLLSGLDGYTF
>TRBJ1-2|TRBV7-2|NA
CASSLGDRGRGYTF
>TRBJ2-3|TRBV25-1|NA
CSREADTQYF
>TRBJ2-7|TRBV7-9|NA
CASSTRTGVSVYLAEQYF
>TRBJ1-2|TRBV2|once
CASITTGNYGYTF
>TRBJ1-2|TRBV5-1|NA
CATSPGVYGYTF
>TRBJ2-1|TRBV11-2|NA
CASSQERGNEQFF
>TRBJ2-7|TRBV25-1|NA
CASSEFEGGWGEQYF
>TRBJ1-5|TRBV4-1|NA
CASSQDLMTGQPQHF
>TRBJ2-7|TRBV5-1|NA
CASSSHTGLGRSEQYF
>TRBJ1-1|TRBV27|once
CASSFGEQGTNTEAFF
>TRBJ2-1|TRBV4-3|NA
CASSQEWASGSYEQFF